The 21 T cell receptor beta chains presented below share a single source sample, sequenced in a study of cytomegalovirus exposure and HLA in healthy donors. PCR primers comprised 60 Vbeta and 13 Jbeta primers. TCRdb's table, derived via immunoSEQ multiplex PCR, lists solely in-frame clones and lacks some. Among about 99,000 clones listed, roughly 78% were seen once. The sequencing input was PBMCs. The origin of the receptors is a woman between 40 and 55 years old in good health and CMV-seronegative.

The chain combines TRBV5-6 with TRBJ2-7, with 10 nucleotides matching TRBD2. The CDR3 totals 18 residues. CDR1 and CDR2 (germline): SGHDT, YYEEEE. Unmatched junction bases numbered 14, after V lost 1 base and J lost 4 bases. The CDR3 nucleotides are TGTGCCAGCAGCTTGAGGTCTAGCGGGAGTACTAGGGGTTACGAGCAGTACTTC. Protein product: CASSLRSSGSTRGYEQYF.

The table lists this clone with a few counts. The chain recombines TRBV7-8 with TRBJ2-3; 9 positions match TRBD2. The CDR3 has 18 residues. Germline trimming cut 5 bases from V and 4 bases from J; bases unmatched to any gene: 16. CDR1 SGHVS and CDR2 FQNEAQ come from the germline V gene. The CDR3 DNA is TGTGCCAGCAGCCCATTGAGGGTGTCTAGCGGGATCTCAGATACGCAGTATTTT. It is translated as CASSPLRVSSGISDTQYF.

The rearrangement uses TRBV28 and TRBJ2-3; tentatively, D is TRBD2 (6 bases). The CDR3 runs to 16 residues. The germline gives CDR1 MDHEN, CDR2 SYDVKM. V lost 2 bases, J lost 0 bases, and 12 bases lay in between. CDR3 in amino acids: CASSLEGGTSTDTQYF. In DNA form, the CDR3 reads TGTGCCAGCAGTTTAGAGGGAGGTACTAGCACAGATACGCAGTATTTT.

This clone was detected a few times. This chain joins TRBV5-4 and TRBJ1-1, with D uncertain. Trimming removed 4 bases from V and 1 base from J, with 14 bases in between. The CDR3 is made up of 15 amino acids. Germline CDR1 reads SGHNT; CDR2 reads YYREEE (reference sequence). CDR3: CASSPEVQRNTEAFF. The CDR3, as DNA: TGTGCCAGCAGCCCGGAGGTACAACGGAACACTGAAGCTTTCTTT.

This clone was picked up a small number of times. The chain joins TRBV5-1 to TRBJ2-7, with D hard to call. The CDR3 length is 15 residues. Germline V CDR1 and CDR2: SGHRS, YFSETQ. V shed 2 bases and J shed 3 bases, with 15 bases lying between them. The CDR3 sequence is CASSFLPSSLYEQYF. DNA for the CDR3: TGCGCCAGCAGCTTTTTACCCAGTTCCCTCTACGAGCAGTACTTC.

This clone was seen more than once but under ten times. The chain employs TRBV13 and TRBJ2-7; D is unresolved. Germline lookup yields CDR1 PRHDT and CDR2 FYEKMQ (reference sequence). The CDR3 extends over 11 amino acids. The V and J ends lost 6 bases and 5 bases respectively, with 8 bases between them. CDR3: CASSIRDEQYF. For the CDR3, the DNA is TGTGCCAGCAGTATCCGAGACGAGCAGTACTTC.

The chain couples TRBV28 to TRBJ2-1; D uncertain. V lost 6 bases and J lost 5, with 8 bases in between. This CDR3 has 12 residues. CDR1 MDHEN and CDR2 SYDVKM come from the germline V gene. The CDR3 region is CASRLSNNEQFF. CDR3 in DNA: TGTGCCAGCAGGCTTTCTAACAATGAGCAGTTCTTC.

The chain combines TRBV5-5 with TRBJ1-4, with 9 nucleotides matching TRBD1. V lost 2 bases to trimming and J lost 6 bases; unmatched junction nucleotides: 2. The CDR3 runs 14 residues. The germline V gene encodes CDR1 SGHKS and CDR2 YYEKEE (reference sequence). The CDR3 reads CASSFGTGYEKLFF. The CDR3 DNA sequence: TGTGCCAGCAGCTTCGGGACAGGGTATGAAAAACTGTTTTTT.

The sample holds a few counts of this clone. The CDR3, as DNA: TGTGCCAGCAGCGTGGGGGGAGAGGGGCACTACGAGCAGTACTTC. It is translated as CASSVGGEGHYEQYF. The chain combines TRBV9 with TRBJ2-7; TRBD2 is a possible D gene (6 bases). V lost 2 bases, J lost 3 bases, and 15 bases lay in between. The CDR3 loop spans 15 amino acids. Germline CDR1 SGDLS, CDR2 YYNGEE. The full variable domain, completed using reference TRBV9 and TRBJ2-7, is DSGVTQTPKHLITATGQRVTLRCSPRSGDLSVYWYQQSLDQGLQFLIQYYNGEERAKGNILERFSAQQFPDLHSELNLSSLELGDSALYFCASSVGGEGHYEQYFGPGTRLTVT.

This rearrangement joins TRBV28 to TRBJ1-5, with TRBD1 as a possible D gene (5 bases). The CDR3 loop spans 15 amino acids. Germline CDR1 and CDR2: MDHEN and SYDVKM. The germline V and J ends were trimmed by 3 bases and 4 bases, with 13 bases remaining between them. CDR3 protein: CASSFLEGLNQPQHF. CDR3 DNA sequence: TGTGCCAGCAGTTTCCTGGAGGGGCTTAATCAGCCCCAGCATTTT.

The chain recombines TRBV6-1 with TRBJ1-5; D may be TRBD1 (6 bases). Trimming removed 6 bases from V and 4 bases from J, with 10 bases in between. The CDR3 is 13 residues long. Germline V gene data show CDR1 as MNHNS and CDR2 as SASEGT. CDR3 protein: CASRTQGNQPQHF. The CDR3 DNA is TGTGCCAGCAGAACACAGGGAAATCAGCCCCAGCATTTT.

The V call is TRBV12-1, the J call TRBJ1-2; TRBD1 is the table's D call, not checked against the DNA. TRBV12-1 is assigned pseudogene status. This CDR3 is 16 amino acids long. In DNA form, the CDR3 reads TGTGCCAGCAGCTTTGTGATGGGACACGGGAACTATGGCTACACCTTC. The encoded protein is CASSFVMGHGNYGYTF.

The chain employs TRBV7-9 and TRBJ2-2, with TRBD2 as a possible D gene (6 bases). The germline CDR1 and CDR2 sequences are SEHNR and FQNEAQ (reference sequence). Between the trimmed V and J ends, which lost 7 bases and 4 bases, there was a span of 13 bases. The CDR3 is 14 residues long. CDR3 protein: CASTFGGITGELFF. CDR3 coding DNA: TGTGCCAGCACCTTCGGGGGAATCACCGGGGAGCTGTTTTTT.

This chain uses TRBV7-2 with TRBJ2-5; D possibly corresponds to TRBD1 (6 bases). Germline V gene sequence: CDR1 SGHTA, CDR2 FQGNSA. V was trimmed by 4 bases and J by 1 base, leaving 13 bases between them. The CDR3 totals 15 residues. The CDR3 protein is CASSSVGASQETQYF. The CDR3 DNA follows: TGTGCCAGCAGCTCGGTGGGGGCCAGCCAAGAGACCCAGTACTTC.

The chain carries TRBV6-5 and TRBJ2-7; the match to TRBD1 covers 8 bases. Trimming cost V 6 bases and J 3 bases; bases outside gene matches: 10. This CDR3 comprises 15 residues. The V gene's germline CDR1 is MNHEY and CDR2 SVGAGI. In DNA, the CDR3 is TGTGCCAGCAGCCCCTCCGGGACAGGAGGCTACGAGCAGTACTTC. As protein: CASSPSGTGGYEQYF.

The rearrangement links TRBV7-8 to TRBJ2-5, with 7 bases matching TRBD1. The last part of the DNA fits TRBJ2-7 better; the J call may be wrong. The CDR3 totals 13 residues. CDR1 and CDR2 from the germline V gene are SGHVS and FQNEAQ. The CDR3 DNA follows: TGTGCCAGCAGCCTACAGGGGACCTACGAGCAGTACTTC. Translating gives CASSLQGTYEQYF.

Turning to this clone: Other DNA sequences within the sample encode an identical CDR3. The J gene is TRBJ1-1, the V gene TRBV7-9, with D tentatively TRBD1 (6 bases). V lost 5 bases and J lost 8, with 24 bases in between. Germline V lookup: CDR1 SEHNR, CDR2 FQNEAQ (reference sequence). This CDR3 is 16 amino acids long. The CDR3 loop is CASSQVRGANRGEAFF. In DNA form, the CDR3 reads TGTGCCAGCAGCCAGGTACGGGGGGCGAACCGAGGGGAAGCTTTCTTT.

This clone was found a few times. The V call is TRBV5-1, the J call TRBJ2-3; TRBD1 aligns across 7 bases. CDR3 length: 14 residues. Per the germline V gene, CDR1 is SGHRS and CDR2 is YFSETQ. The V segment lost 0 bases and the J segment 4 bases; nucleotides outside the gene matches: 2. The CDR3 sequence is CASSLGQGSDTQYF. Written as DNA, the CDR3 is TGCGCCAGCAGCTTGGGACAGGGATCAGATACGCAGTATTTT.

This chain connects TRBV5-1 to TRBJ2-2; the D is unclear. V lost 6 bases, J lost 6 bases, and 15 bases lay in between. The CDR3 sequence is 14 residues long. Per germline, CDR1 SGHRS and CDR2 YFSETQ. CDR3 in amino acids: CASTPLTDPGELFF. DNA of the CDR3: TGCGCCAGCACCCCTCTTACAGATCCCGGGGAGCTGTTTTTT. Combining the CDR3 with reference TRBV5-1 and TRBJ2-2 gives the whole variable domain KAGVTQTPRYLIKTRGQQVTLSCSPISGHRSVSWYQQTPGQGLQFLFEYFSETQRNKGNFPGRFSGRQFSNSRSEMNVSTLELGDSALYLCASTPLTDPGELFFGEGSRLTVL.

In nucleotides, the CDR3 is TGTGCCTGGAGTCTGGCAGGGGACACTGAAGCTTTCTTT. This codes for CAWSLAGDTEAFF. The rearrangement links TRBV30 to TRBJ1-1; the D gene is possibly TRBD1 (6 bases). Germline lookup yields CDR1 GTSNPN and CDR2 SVGIG (reference sequence). The CDR3 is made up of 13 amino acids. V was cut by 2 bases and J by 3 bases, with 10 bases left in between.

DNA of the CDR3: TGTGCCAGCTTGGATTGGACTGTCAATGAGCAGTTCTTC. This codes for CASLDWTVNEQFF. The V and J genes are TRBV28 and TRBJ2-1; TRBD2 is a possible D gene (5 bases). V was clipped by 8 bases and J by 6 bases, with 14 bases between them. The V gene's germline CDR1 is MDHEN and CDR2 SYDVKM. This CDR3 is built from 13 residues.